A selection of T cell receptor beta chains follows, all from one sample in a study of T-cell reconstitution after alpha-beta-depleted transplantation in children. MiXCR, applied by TCRdb to the PCR reads, yields one record per CDR3 protein. The data show about 440,000 distinct CDR3 sequences, roughly 44% seen once. Specimen: PBMCs, collected before TCRalphabeta/CD19-depleted stem cell transplant. The source of these receptors is a girl aged 2-10 years with aplastic anemia, due to receive a stem cell transplant. CDR3s include the opening cysteine and the closing phenylalanine or tryptophan. Each record gives: J gene, V gene, clone size, D gene, CDR3 DNA, CDR3 protein. D genes are given only for firm matches. The size entry is marked missing in some rows and otherwise reads once, few, many or a size class.

>TRBJ1-4|TRBV3-1|-|-
TGTGCCAGCAGTCTCACAGATGGTGGTGAAAAACTGTTTTTT
CASSLTDGGEKLFF
>TRBJ2-1|TRBV11-2|-|-
TGTGCCACGGAACAGGGCGGCAATGAGCAGTTCTTC
CATEQGGNEQFF
>TRBJ2-7|TRBV6-1|-|-
TGTGCCAGCAGTCCAGGGGACGAGCAGTACTTC
CASSPGDEQYF
>TRBJ2-7|TRBV10-1|-|TRBD2
TGCGCCAGCAGTGAGGTAGGGAAGCGGGAGATCCACGAGCAGTACTTC
CASSEVGKREIHEQYF
>TRBJ2-5|TRBV5-1|many|-
TGCGCCAGCAGCTTGTGGGGGGCACAACAAGAGACCCAGTACTTC
CASSLWGAQQETQYF
>TRBJ2-3|TRBV5-1|few|-
TGCGCCAGCAGCTTAGATAAGGGTCCGAGGACAGATACGCAGTATTTT
CASSLDKGPRTDTQYF
>TRBJ2-3|TRBV7-9|-|-
TGTGCCAGCAGCTTAGGGGGGGAGAATACGCAGTATTTT
CASSLGGENTQYF
>TRBJ1-2|TRBV9|-|-
TGTGCCAGCAGCGTAGATTTCTATGGCTACACCTTC
CASSVDFYGYTF
>TRBJ1-4|TRBV20-1|-|TRBD1
TGCAGTGCTAGAGATCCAGGGGGTCGTTCGGAAAAACTGTTTTTT
CSARDPGGRSEKLFF
>TRBJ2-7|TRBV7-2|once|TRBD2
TGTGCCAGCAGCACTAGCGGGGCCTCCTACGAGCAGTACTTC
CASSTSGASYEQYF